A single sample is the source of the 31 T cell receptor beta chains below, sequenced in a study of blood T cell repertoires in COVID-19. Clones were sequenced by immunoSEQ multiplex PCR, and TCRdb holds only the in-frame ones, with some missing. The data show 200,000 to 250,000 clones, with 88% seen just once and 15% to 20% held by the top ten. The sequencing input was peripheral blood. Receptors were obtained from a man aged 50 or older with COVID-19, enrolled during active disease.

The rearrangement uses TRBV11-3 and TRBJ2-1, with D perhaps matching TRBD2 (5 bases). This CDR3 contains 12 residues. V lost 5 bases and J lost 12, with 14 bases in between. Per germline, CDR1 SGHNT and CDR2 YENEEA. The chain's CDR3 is CASSTPGGRQFF. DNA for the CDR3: TGTGCCAGCAGCACACCCGGAGGTCGGCAGTTCTTC.

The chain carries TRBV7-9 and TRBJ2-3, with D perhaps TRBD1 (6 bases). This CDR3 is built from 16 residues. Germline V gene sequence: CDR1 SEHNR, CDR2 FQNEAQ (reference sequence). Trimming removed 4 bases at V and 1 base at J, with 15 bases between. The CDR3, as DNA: TGTGCCAGCAGCTACCCCCGGGACATCCGCACAGATACGCAGTATTTT. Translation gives CASSYPRDIRTDTQYF.

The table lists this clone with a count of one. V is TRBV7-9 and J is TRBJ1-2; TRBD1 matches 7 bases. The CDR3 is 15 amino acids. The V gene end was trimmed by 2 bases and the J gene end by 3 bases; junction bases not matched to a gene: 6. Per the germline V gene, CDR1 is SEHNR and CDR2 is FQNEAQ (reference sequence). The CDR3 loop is CASSLQGQLDYGYTF. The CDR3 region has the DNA TGTGCCAGCAGCTTACAGGGACAGCTCGACTATGGCTACACCTTC.

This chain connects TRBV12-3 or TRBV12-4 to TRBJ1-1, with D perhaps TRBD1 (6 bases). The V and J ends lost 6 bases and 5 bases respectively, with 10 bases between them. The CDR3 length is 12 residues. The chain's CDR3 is CASSAQGTEAFF. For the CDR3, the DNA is TGTGCCAGCAGCGCACAGGGAACTGAAGCTTTCTTT.

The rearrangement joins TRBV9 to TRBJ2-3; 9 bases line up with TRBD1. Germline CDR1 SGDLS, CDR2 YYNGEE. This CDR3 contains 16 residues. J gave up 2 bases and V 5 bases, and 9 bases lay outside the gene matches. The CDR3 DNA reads TGTGCCAGCAGTGCAAGCGGGACAGGGTTCACAGATACGCAGTATTTT. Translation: CASSASGTGFTDTQYF.

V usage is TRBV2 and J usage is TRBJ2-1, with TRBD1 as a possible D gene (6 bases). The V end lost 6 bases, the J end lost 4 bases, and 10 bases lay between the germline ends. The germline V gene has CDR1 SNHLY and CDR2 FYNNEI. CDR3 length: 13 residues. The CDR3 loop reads CASRGTFYNEQFF. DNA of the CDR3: TGTGCCAGCAGGGGGACATTTTACAATGAGCAGTTCTTC.

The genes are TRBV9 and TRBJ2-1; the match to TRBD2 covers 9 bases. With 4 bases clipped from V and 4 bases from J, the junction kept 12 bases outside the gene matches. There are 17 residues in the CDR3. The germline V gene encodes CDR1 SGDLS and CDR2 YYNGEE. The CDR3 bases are TGTGCCAGCAGCCTAACACCTACGGGACTAGCTTACAATGAGCAGTTCTTC. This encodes CASSLTPTGLAYNEQFF.

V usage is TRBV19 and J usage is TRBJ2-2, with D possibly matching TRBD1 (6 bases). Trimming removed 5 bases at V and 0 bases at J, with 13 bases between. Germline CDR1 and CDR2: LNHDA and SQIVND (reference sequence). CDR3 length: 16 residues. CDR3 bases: TGTGCCAGTAGTGACACCGGGACAACGAACACCGGGGAGCTGTTTTTT. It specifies CASSDTGTTNTGELFF.

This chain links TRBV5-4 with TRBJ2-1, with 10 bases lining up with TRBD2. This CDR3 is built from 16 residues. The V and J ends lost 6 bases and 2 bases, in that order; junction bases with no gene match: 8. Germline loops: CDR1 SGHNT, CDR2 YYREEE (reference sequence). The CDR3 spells CASKEGLAETYNEQFF. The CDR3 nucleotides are TGTGCCAGCAAAGAAGGACTAGCGGAGACCTACAATGAGCAGTTCTTC. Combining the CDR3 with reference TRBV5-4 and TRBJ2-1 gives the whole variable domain ETGVTQSPTHLIKTRGQQVTLRCSSQSGHNTVSWYQQALGQGPQFIFQYYREEENGRGNFPPRFSGLQFPNYSSELNVNALELDDSALYLCASKEGLAETYNEQFFGPGTRLTVL.

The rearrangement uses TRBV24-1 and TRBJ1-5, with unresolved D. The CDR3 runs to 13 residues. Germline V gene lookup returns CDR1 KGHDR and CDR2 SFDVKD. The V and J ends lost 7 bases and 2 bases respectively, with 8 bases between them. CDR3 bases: TGTGCCACCAGGGGAGGAGGCAATCAGCCCCAGCATTTT. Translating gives CATRGGGNQPQHF.

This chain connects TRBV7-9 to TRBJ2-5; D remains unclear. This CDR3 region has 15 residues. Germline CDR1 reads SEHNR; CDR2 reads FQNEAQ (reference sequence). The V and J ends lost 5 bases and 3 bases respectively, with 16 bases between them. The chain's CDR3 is CASSPDIRPKETQYF. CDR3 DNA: TGTGCCAGCAGCCCCGACATTAGACCCAAAGAGACCCAGTACTTC.

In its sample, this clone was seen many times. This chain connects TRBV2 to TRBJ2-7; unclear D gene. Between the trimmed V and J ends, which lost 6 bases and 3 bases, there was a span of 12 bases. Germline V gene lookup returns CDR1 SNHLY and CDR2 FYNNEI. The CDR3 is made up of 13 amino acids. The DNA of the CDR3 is TGTGCCAGCAGAGATTCTATAAGCTACGAGCAGTACTTC. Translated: CASRDSISYEQYF.

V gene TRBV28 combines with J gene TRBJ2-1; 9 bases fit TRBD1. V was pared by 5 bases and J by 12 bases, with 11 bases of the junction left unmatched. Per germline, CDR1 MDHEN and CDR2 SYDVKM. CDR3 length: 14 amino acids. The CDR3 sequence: CASSLPGQGGGQFF. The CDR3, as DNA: TGTGCCAGCAGTCTGCCGGGACAGGGTGGGGGGCAGTTCTTC.

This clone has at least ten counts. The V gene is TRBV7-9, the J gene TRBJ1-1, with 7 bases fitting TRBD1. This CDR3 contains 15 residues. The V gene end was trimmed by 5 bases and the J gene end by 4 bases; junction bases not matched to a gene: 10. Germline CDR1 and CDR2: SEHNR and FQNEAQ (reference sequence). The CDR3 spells CASSRDRDGSTEAFF. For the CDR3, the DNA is TGTGCCAGCAGCCGCGACAGGGATGGGTCCACTGAAGCTTTCTTT.

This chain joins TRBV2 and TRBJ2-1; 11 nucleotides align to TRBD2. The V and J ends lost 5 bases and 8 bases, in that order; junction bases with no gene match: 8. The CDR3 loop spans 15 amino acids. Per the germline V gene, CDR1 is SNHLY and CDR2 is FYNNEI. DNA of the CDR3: TGTGCCAGCAGTTCACTAGCGGGAGCTGGGGATGAGCAGTTCTTC. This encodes CASSSLAGAGDEQFF. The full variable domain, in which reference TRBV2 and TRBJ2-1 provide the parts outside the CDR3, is EPEVTQTPSHQVTQMGQEVILRCVPISNHLYFYWYRQILGQKVEFLVSFYNNEISEKSEIFDDQFSVERPDGSNFTLKIRSTKLEDSAMYFCASSSLAGAGDEQFFGPGTRLTVL.

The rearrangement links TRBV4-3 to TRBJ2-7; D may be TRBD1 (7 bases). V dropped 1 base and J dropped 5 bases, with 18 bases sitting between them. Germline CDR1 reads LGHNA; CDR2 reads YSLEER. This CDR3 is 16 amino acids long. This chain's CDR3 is CASSQVVQGGLDEQYF. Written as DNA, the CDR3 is TGCGCCAGCAGCCAAGTGGTGCAGGGGGGACTGGACGAGCAGTACTTC.

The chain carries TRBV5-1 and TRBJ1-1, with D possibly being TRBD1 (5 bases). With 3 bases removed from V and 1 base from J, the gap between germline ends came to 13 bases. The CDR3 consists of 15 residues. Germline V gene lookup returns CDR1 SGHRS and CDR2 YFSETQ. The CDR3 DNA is TGCGCCAGCAGCTGGTCCGAAGGGGCGAACACTGAAGCTTTCTTT. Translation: CASSWSEGANTEAFF.

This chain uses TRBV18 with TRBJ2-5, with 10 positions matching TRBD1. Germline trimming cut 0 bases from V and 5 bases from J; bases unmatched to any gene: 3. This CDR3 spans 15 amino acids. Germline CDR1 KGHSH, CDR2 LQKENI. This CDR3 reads CASSPPTGQGETQYF. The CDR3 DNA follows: TGTGCCAGCTCACCACCCACGGGACAGGGGGAGACCCAGTACTTC.

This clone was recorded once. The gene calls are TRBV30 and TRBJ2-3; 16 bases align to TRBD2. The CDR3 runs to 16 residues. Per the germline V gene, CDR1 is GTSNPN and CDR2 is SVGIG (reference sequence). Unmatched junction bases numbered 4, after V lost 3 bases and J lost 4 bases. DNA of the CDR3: TGTGCCTGGAGCCGGGGACTAGCGGGAGGGTCAGATACGCAGTATTTT. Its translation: CAWSRGLAGGSDTQYF.

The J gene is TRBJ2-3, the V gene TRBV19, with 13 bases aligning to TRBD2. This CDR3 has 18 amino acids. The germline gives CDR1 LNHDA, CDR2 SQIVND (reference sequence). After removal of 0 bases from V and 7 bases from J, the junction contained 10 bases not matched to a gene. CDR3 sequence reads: CASSIEGFWTSGSNTQYF. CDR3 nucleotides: TGTGCCAGTAGTATAGAAGGGTTTTGGACTAGCGGGAGCAATACGCAGTATTTT.

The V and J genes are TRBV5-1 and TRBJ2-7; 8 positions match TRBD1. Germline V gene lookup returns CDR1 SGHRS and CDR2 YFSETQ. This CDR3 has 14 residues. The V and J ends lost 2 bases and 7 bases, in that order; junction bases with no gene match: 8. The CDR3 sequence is CASSFETGVREQYF. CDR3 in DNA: TGCGCCAGCAGCTTCGAGACAGGGGTTAGGGAGCAGTACTTC.

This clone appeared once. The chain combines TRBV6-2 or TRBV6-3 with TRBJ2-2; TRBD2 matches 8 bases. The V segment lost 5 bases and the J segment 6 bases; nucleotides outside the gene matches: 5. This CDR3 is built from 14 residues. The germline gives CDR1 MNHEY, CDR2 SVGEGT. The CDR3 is CASSNPGLAGELFF. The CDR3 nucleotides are TGTGCCAGCAGTAACCCGGGACTAGCCGGGGAGCTGTTTTTT.

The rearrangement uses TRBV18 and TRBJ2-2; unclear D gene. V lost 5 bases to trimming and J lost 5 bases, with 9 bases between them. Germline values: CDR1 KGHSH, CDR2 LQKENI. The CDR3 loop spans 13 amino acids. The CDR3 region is CASSRSETGELFF. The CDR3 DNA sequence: TGTGCCAGCTCAAGGAGCGAGACCGGGGAGCTGTTTTTT.

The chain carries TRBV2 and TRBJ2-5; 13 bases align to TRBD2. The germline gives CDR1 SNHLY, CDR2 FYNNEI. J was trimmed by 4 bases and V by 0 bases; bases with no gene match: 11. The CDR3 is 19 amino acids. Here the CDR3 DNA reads TGTGCCAGCAGTGAAGCGAGGACTAGCGGGAGACTGGTTCGAGAGACCCAGTACTTC. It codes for CASSEARTSGRLVRETQYF. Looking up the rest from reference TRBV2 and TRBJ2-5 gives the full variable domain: EPEVTQTPSHQVTQMGQEVILRCVPISNHLYFYWYRQILGQKVEFLVSFYNNEISEKSEIFDDQFSVERPDGSNFTLKIRSTKLEDSAMYFCASSEARTSGRLVRETQYFGPGTRLLVL.

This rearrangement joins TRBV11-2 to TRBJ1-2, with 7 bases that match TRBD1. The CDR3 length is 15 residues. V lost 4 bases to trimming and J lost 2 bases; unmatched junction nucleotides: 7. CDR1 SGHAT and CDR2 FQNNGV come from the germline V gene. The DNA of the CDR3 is TGTGCCAGCAGCTCACGACAGGGTTGGAACTATGGCTACACCTTC. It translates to CASSSRQGWNYGYTF.

The CDR3 loop reads CASSRGEKLFF. As DNA, the CDR3 is TGTGCCAGCAGTCGGGGGGAAAAACTGTTTTTT. This rearrangement joins TRBV12-3 or TRBV12-4 to TRBJ1-4; tentative D call: TRBD1 (5 bases). The V end was cut by 5 bases, the J end by 8 bases, with 6 bases between. This CDR3 contains 11 residues.

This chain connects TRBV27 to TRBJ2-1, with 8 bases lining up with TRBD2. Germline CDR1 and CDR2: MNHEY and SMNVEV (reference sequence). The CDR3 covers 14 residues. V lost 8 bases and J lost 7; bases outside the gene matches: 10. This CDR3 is CASHWAGGGNEQFF. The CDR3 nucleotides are TGTGCCAGCCATTGGGCAGGCGGGGGGAATGAGCAGTTCTTC.

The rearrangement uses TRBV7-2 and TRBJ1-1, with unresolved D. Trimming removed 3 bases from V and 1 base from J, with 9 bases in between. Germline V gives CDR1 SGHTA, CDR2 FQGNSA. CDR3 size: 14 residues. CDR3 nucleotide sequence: TGTGCCAGCAGCTTTAAGGCGGGGAACACTGAAGCTTTCTTT. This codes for CASSFKAGNTEAFF.

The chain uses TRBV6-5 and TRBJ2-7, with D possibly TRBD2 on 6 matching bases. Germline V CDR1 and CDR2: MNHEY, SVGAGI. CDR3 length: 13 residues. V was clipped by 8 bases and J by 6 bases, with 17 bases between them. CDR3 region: CASFGGAGGEQYF. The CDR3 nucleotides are TGTGCCAGCTTCGGGGGAGCCGGGGGCGAGCAGTACTTC.

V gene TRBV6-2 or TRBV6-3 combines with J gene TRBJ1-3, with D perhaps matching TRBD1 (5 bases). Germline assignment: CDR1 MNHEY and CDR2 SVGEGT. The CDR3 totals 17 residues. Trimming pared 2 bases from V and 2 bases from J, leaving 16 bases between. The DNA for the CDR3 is TGTGCCAGCAGTTACGCCGACAGAGTTGTTACTGGAAACACCATATATTTT. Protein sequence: CASSYADRVVTGNTIYF.

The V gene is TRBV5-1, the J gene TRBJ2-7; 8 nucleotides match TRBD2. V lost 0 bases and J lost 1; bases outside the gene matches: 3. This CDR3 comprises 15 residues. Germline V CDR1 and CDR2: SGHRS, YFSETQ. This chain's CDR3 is CASSLEGLVSYEQYF. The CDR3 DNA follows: TGCGCCAGCAGCTTGGAGGGACTAGTTTCCTACGAGCAGTACTTC.